Below are 3 T cell receptor beta chains sequenced from a single sample in a study of response to subunit inactivated influenza vaccine. TCRdb analysed the RT-PCR reads with MiXCR anew, one entry per CDR3 protein. Among some 520,000 distinct CDR3 sequences listed, about 15% were seen once. Sequences were derived from CD4+ T cells sorted from PBMCs, sampled less than 25 months after vaccination. Receptor source: a man in his fifties or sixties who received an inactivated influenza vaccine.

This chain links TRBV6-2 or TRBV6-3 with TRBJ2-5; 13 positions match TRBD2. With V trimmed by 1 base and J by 2 bases, 1 base remained unmatched. CDR3 length: 16 residues. Looked up from germline, CDR1 is MNHEY and CDR2 is SVGEGT. CDR3 region: CASSYLGLAGQETQYF. The CDR3 coding sequence is TGTGCCAGCAGTTACTTGGGACTAGCGGGACAAGAGACCCAGTACTTC.

This clonotype occurred a few times. The CDR3 DNA reads as TGTGCCAGCAGTTTAAAGTTCTCTGGAAACACCATATATTTT. Its translation is CASSLKFSGNTIYF. The chain links TRBV12-3 or TRBV12-4 to TRBJ1-3; D remains ambiguous. There are 14 residues in the CDR3. Trimming left V 2 bases short and J 0 bases short, with 5 bases between.

This chain connects TRBV20-1 to TRBJ2-6; D gene ambiguous. Germline loops: CDR1 DFQATT, CDR2 SNEGSKA (reference sequence). The germline V and J ends were trimmed by 1 base and 0 bases, with 7 bases remaining between them. This CDR3 region has 15 residues. The CDR3 sequence is CSARGLISGANVLTF. DNA of the CDR3: TGCAGTGCTAGAGGTTTGATCTCTGGGGCCAACGTCCTGACTTTC.